This TCR beta chain was obtained from a study of T cells in Graves' hyperthyroidism and ophthalmopathy (dated by TCRdb to the late 2010s). Background on the whole study: Peripheral blood was collected at initial diagnosis, before any treatment. The study also compared thyroid tissue and blood T-cell repertoires from more than five Graves' hyperthyroidism patients. According to the paper, TCR Vbeta CDR3 sequencing was carried out on 135 peripheral blood samples, which came from around 43 ophthalmopathy, roughly 75 hyperthyroidism and roughly 17 progressor patients. An independent validation cohort of around 19 hyperthyroidism patients and more than 15 patients who later progressed to ophthalmopathy tested prospective prediction of ophthalmopathy. A discovery cohort of around 98 patients, 43 with Graves' ophthalmopathy and 55 to 65 with stable Graves' hyperthyroidism, was used to find distinguishing TCR V-J signatures. For training and testing, the 95 to 100 patients in the discovery cohort were randomly divided in a 7:3 ratio. After blood sampling, hyperthyroidism patients were treated with methimazole at a starting dose of 30 mg daily, and ophthalmopathy patients were treated with high-dose intravenous methylprednisolone. What the authors observed across the whole study: Most expanded thyroid clonotypes (frequency above 0.001) were also detected in blood, suggesting blood repertoires may reflect thyroid immune responses. In cross-validation, a model built on a 13 V-J signature told ophthalmopathy apart from stable hyperthyroidism with approximately 90% sensitivity and approximately 81% specificity, and in testing the same model reached 80%/75%. Sample size was not statistically predetermined, and blinding of investigators to group allocation was not performed. In validation, the model predicted progression to ophthalmopathy a median of around 6.5 months before onset, with over 60% sensitivity and roughly 72% specificity.

Concerning this clonotype: Its binding antigen is unknown. No clone much larger than this one lies a single base away; base qualities are absent.

Ophthalmopathy patients had moderately to severely active disease, Clinical Activity Score of at least 3, NOSPECS grade of at least 4, and duration under 3 months. Patients with uncontrolled infections, other autoimmune diseases, pregnancy or lactation were excluded. Diagnoses relied on clinical symptoms, serum thyroxine and TRAb, thyroid ultrasound and orbital computed tomography. Ficoll-Paque density gradient centrifugation was used to isolate PBMCs from around 9.1 ml of fresh peripheral blood. Total RNA was extracted using Trizol reagent, and RNA quality was assessed on an Agilent 2100 Bioanalyzer. The TCR beta CDR3 regions were amplified from RNA transcripts. For the first round of RT-PCR on the TCR CDR3, the HTBI primer set was used together with the Qiagen OneStep RT-PCR kit. Libraries were constructed in a second round of multiplex PCR, after which size selection and purification were carried out. Paired-end sequencing of the libraries was performed with 100 bp reads on an Illumina HiSeq2000. Regarding the original processing steps: SOAPnuke was used to process the raw data, removing reads that contained adapters or uncalled bases, had a mean Phred below 15, or lacked an exact match to the constant primer or identifier. High-quality paired reads were merged using COPE v1.2.5, and each unique nucleotide sequence was defined as a clonotype. MiTCR v1.1 was used to align clonotypes to the IMGT TRBV, TRBD and TRBJ reference segments. Only V-J combinations with frequency above 0.0001, covering roughly 99% of repertoires, were analysed. The TCS score was defined as F50 (clonal expansion) divided by E x V (chaos), with BLOSUM62-based TCRdist calculated between CDR3 peptides within each V-J. Welch's t-statistics and random forest reduced roughly 540 V-J features to around 14, which were used in a naive Bayes classifier (R e1071). TCRdb reprocessing: public reads trimmed at Q25 with fastp, clones called with MiXCR, in-frame beta chains kept. Duplicate CDR3 protein sequences are folded into a single record with the most common DNA and genes. The V and J calls here are based on TCRdb, not the publication. Here the sample has 500,000 or so distinct CDR3 sequences; 15% to 20% occur a single time. The top ten clones comprise about 31% of the sample.

From the germline V gene, CDR1 is KGHDR and CDR2 is SFDVKD. The CDR3 covers 16 residues, taking in both the cysteine and the phenylalanine. Only the CDR3 portion is preserved as DNA: 48 bases, with reading frame beginning at the first base. The V end gives up 3 bases and the J end 2 bases, leaving 5 bases in the junction not matched to a gene. The chain links TRBV24-1 with TRBJ2-3, and TRBD2 aligns with 9 junction nucleotides. The source material was blood. The origin of this receptor is a woman aged 25 to 39 with Graves' ophthalmopathy. The CDR3 protein sequence reads: CATSDPSGRLTDTQYF. The nucleotides read TGTGCCACCAGTGATCCCAGCGGGAGGCTCACAGATACGCAGTATTTT.